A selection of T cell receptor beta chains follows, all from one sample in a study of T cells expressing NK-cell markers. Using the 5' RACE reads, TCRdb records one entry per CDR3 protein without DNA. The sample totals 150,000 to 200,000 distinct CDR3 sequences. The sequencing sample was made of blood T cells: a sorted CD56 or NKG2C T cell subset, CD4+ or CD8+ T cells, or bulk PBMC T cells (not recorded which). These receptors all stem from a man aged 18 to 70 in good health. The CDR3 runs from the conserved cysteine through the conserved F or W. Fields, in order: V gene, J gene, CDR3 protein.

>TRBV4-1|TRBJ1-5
CASSLDYSNQPQHF
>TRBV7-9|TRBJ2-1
CASSSYSGGAEEQFF
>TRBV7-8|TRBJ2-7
CASSSRTGVSSYEQYF
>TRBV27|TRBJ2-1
CASSLGTSGGLDEQFF
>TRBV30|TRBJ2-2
CAWGPPGELFF
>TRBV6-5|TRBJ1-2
CASSYSNSDLGGGYTF
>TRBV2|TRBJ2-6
CASPQPPGRPIISSGANVLTF
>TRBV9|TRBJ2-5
CASSVELPGTQYF
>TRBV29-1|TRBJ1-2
CSVESDRGWDYGYTF
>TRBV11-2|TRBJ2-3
CASSSLTGPTDTQYF
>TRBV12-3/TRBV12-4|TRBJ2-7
CASSPRDWVSYEQYF
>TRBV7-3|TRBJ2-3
CASSLRAVQGTDTQYF
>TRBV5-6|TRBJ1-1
CASSLTYLNTEAFF
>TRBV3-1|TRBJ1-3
CASSQDYGNGNTIYF
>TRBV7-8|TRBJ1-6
CASSLGASPLHF
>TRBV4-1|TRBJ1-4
CASSQPPGEAEKLFF
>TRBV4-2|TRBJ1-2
CASSPRQGRIDGYTF
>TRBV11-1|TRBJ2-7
CASSLSGSPEQYF
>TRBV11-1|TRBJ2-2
CASSAGQGAITGELFF
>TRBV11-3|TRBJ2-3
CASSLGVLSTDTQYF
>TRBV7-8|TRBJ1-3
CASSLGGGEDTIYF
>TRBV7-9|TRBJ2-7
CASSPGGQGAYEQYF
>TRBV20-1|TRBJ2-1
CSARDNGLAGGIDSYNEQFF
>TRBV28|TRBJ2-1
CASTRSGAGDNEQFF
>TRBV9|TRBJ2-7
CASSALEGGPGQGFIEQYF
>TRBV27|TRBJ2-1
CASSLLGARAYNEQFF
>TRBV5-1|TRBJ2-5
CASSLSLGSQETQYF